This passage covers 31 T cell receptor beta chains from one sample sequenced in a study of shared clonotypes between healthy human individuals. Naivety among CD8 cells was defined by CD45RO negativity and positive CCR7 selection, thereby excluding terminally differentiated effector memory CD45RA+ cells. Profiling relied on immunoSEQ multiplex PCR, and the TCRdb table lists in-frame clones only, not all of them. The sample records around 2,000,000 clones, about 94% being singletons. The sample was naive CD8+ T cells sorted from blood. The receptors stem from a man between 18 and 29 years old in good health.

CDR3 DNA sequence: TGCAGCGCGACCGGGACTAGCGGGGGGCGTCTGGGCGGGGAGCTGTTTTTT. Translating it yields CSATGTSGGRLGGELFF. The J gene is TRBJ2-2, the V gene TRBV29-1; 15 positions agree with TRBD2. V shed 7 bases, J shed 7 bases, and the junction held 13 bases outside the gene matches. The CDR3 runs to 17 residues. Germline V gives CDR1 SQVTM, CDR2 ANQGSEA.

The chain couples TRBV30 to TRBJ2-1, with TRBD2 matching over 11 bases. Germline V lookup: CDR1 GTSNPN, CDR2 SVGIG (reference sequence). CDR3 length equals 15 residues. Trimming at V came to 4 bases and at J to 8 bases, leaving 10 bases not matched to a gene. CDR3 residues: CAWKVASGRIDEQFF. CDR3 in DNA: TGTGCCTGGAAGGTTGCTAGCGGGAGGATCGATGAGCAGTTCTTC.

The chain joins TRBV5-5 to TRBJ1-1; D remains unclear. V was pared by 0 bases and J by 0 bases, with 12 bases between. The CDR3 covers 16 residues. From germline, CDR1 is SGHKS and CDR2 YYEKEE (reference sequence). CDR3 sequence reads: CASSLGGAALNTEAFF. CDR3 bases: TGTGCCAGCAGCTTGGGGGGAGCAGCACTGAACACTGAAGCTTTCTTT.

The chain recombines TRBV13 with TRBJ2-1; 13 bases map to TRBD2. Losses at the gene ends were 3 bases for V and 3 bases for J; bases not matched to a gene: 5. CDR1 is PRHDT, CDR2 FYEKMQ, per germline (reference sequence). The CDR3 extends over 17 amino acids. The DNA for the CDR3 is TGTGCCAGCAGCTTGTCCGGGACTAGCGGGATCTACAATGAGCAGTTCTTC. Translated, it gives CASSLSGTSGIYNEQFF.

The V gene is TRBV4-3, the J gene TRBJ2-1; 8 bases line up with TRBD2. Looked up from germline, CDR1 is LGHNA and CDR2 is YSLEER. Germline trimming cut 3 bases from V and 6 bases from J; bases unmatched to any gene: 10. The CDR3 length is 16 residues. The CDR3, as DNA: TGCGCCAGCAGCCAGGTTCCTAGCGGGCCTGTCAATGAGCAGTTCTTC. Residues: CASSQVPSGPVNEQFF.

CDR3 DNA sequence: TGTGCCAGCTCATCTACCGGGACAGGGGTCCACGAGCAGTACTTC. It encodes CASSSTGTGVHEQYF. This chain connects TRBV18 to TRBJ2-5; the match to TRBD1 covers 10 bases. Near its end, the DNA agrees better with TRBJ2-7, so the J call may be wrong. Looked up from germline, CDR1 is KGHSH and CDR2 is LQKENI. This CDR3 contains 15 residues.

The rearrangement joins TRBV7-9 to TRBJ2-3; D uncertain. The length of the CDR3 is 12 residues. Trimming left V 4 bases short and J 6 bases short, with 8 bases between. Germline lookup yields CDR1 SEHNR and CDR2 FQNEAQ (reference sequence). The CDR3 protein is CASSSMGDTQYF. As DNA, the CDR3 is TGTGCCAGCAGCTCGATGGGGGATACGCAGTATTTT.

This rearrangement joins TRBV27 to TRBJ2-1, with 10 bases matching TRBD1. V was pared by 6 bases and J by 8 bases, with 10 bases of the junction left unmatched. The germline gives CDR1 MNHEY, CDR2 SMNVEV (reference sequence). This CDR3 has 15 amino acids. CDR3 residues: CASRPSGTGVHEQFF. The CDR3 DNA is TGTGCCAGCAGACCGTCCGGGACAGGGGTCCATGAGCAGTTCTTC.

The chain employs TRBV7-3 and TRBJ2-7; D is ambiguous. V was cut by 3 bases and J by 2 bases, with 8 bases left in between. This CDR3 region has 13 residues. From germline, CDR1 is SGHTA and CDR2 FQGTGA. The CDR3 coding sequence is TGTGCCAGCAGCTTGGCGGATACCTACGAGCAGTACTTC. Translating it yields CASSLADTYEQYF.

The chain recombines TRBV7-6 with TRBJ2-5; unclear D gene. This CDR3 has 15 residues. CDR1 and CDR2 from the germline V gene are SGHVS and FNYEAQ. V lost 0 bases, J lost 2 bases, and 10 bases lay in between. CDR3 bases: TGTGCCAGCAGCTTAGCTCCGGCAGAACAAGAGACCCAGTACTTC. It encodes CASSLAPAEQETQYF. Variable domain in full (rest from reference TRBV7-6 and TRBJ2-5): GAGVSQSPRYKVTKRGQDVALRCDPISGHVSLYWYRQALGQGPEFLTYFNYEAQQDKSGLPNDRFSAERPEGSISTLTIQRTEQRDSAMYRCASSLAPAEQETQYFGPGTRLLVL.

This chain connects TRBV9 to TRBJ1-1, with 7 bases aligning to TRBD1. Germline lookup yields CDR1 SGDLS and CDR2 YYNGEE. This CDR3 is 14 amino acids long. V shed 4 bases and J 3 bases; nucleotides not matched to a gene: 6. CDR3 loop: CASSLGGLDTEAFF. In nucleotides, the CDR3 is TGTGCCAGCAGCCTAGGGGGCCTGGACACTGAAGCTTTCTTT. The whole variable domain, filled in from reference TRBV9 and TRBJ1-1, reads DSGVTQTPKHLITATGQRVTLRCSPRSGDLSVYWYQQSLDQGLQFLIQYYNGEERAKGNILERFSAQQFPDLHSELNLSSLELGDSALYFCASSLGGLDTEAFFGQGTRLTVV.

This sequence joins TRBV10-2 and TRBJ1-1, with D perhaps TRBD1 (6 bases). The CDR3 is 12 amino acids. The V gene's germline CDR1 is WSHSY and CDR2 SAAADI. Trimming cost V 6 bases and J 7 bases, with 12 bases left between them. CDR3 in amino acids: CASSSGTIEAFF. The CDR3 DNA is TGCGCCAGCAGCTCCGGGACAATTGAAGCTTTCTTT.

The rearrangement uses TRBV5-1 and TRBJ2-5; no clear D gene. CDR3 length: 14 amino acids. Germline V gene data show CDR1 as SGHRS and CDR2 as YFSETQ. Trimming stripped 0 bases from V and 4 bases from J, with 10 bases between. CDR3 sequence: CASSLASSRETQYF. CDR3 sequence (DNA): TGCGCCAGCAGCTTGGCCTCTAGTAGAGAGACCCAGTACTTC.

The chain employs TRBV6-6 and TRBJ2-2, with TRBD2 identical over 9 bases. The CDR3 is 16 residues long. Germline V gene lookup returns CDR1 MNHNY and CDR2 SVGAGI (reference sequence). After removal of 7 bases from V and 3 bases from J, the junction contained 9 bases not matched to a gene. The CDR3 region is CASTTGGGVDTGELFF. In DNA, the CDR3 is TGTGCCAGCACGACCGGCGGGGGGGTCGACACCGGGGAGCTGTTTTTT.

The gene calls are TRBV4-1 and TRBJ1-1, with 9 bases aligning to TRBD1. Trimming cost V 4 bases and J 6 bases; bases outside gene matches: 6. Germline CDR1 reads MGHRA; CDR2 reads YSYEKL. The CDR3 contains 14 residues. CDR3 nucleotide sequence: TGCGCCAGCAGCCCGCGACAGGGGGGAGCTGAAGCTTTCTTT. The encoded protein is CASSPRQGGAEAFF.

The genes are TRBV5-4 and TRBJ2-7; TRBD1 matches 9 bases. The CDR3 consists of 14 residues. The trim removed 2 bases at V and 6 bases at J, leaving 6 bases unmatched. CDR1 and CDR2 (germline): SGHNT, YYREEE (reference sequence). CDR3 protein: CASSLQGAVGEQYF. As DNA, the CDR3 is TGTGCCAGCAGCTTACAGGGGGCAGTAGGCGAGCAGTACTTC.

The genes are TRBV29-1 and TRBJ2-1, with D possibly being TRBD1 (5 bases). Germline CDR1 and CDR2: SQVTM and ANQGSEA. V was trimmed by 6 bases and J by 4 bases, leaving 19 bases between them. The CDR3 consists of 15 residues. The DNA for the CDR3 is TGCAGCGTGCCCTGGGCTAGTGGGGCTTACAATGAGCAGTTCTTC. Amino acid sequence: CSVPWASGAYNEQFF.

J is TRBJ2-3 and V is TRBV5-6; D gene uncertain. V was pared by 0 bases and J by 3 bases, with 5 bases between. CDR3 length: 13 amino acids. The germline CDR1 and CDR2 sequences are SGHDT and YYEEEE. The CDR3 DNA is TGTGCCAGCAGCTTGGCCTGGACAGATACGCAGTATTTT. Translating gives CASSLAWTDTQYF.

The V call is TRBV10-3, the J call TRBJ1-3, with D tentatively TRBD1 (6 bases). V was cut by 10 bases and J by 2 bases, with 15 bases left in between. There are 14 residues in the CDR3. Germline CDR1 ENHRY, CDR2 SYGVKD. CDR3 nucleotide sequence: TGTGCCACCCCCCGCCACAGGGCTGGAAACACCATATATTTT. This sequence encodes CATPRHRAGNTIYF.

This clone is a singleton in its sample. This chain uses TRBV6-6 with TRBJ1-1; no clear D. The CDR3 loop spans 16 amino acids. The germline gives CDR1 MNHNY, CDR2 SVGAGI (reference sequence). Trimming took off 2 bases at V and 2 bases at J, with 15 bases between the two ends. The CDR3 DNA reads TGTGCCAGCAGTTACGATGCGGGAACGTATAACACTGAAGCTTTCTTT. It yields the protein CASSYDAGTYNTEAFF.

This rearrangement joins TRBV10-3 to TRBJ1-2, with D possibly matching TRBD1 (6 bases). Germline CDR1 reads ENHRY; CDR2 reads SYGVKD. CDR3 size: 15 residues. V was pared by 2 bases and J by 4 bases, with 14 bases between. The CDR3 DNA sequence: TGTGCCATCAGTGAGCCCGACAGGTCCCTCTATGGCTACACCTTC. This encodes CAISEPDRSLYGYTF.

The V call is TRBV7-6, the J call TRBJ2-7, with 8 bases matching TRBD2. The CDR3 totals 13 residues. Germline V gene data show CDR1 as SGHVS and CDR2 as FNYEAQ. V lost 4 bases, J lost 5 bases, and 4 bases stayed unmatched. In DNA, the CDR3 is TGTGCCAGCAGCTATCCGGGGGGGAACGAGCAGTACTTC. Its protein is CASSYPGGNEQYF.

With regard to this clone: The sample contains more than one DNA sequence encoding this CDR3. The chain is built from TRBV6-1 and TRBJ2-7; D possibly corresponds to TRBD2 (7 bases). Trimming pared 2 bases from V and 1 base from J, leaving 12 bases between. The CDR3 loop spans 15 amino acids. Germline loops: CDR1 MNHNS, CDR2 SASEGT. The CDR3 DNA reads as TGTGCCAGCAGTGAATGGCGGGGGCTGTCCTACGAGCAGTACTTC. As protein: CASSEWRGLSYEQYF.

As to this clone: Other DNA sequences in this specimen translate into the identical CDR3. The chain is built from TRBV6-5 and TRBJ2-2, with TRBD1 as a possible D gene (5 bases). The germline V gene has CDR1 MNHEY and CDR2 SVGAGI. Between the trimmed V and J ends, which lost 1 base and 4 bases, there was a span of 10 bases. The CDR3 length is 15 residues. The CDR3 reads CASSYFQGGTGELFF. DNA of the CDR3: TGTGCCAGCAGTTACTTCCAGGGCGGCACCGGGGAGCTGTTTTTT.

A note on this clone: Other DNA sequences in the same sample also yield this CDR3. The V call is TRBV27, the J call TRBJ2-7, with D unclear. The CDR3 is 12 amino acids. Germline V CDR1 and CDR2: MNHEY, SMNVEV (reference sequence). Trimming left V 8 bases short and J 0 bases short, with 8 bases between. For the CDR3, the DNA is TGTGCCAGCGGCGGAAGCTCCTACGAGCAGTACTTC. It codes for CASGGSSYEQYF.

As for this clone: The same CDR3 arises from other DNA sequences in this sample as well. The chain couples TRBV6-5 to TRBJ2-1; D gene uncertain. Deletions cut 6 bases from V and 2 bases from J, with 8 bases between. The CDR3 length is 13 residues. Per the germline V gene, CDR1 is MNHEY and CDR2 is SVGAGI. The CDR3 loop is CASSAAAYNEQFF. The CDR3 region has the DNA TGTGCCAGCAGCGCCGCGGCCTACAATGAGCAGTTCTTC.

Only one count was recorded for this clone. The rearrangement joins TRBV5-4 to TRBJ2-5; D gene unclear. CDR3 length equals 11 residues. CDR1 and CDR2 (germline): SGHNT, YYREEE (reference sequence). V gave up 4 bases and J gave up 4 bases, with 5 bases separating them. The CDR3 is CASSTLETQYF. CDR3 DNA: TGTGCCAGCAGCACCCTAGAGACCCAGTACTTC.

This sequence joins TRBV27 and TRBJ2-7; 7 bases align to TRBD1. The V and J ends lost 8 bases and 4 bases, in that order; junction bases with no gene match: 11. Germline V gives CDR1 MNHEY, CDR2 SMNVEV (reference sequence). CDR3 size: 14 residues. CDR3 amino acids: CASGPDRARYEQYF. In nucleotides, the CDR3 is TGTGCCAGCGGGCCCGACAGGGCAAGGTACGAGCAGTACTTC.

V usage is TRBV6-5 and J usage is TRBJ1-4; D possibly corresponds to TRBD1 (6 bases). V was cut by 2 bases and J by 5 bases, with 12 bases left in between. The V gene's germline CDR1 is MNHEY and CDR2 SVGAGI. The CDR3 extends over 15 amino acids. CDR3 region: CASSYVAGVNEKLFF. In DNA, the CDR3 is TGTGCCAGCAGTTACGTGGCAGGGGTCAATGAAAAACTGTTTTTT.

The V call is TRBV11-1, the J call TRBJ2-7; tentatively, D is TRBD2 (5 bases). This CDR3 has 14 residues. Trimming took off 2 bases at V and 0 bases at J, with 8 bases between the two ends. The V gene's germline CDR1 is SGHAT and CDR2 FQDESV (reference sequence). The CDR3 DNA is TGTGCCAGCAGCTTAATGGGGAGCTCCTACGAGCAGTACTTC. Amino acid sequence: CASSLMGSSYEQYF.

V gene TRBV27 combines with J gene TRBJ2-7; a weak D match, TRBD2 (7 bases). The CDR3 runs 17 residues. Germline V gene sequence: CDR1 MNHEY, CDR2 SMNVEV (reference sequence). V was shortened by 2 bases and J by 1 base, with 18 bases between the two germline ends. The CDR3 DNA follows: TGTGCCAGCAGTTTAGTGGGGGGGGGCGCAGGATCCTACGAGCAGTACTTC. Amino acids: CASSLVGGGAGSYEQYF.